These 9 T cell receptor beta chains were all obtained from the same sample, sequenced in a study of PD-L1 blockade in urothelial cancer. Produced via immunoSEQ multiplex PCR; TCRdb's table is partial and in-frame only. The sample records about 69,000 clones, less than 90% being singletons. The sample consisted of PBMCs, taken around atezolizumab (anti-PD-L1) treatment. Every receptor here comes from a man aged 60 to 75 with urothelial cancer.

The chain links TRBV5-1 to TRBJ2-7, with TRBD1 matching 8 bases. Trimming removed 2 bases from V and 5 bases from J; junction bases left unmatched: 3. CDR3 size: 13 residues. From germline, CDR1 is SGHRS and CDR2 YFSETQ. The CDR3 loop reads CASSFPGGNEQYF. CDR3 nucleotides: TGCGCCAGCAGCTTTCCAGGGGGCAACGAGCAGTACTTC. The full variable domain, with the rest looked up from reference TRBV5-1 and TRBJ2-7, is KAGVTQTPRYLIKTRGQQVTLSCSPISGHRSVSWYQQTPGQGLQFLFEYFSETQRNKGNFPGRFSGRQFSNSRSEMNVSTLELGDSALYLCASSFPGGNEQYFGPGTRLTVT.

The J gene is TRBJ1-5, the V gene TRBV15, with 10 bases lining up with TRBD1. The CDR3 covers 16 residues. V lost 0 bases to trimming and J lost 6 bases; unmatched junction nucleotides: 5. CDR1 is LNHNV, CDR2 YYDKDF, per germline (reference sequence). The CDR3 bases are TGTGCCACCAGCAGAGATAGACAGGGGGCATCTCAGCCCCAGCATTTT. Translation: CATSRDRQGASQPQHF.

The V call is TRBV19, the J call TRBJ2-7; tentative D call: TRBD1 (5 bases). CDR3 length equals 14 residues. Germline assignment: CDR1 LNHDA and CDR2 SQIVND (reference sequence). V was trimmed by 3 bases and J by 2 bases, leaving 11 bases between them. The CDR3 sequence is CASSIKSGTYEQYF. For the CDR3, the DNA is TGTGCCAGTAGTATTAAATCAGGGACCTACGAGCAGTACTTC.

This clone was seen only a few times. This chain connects TRBV9 to TRBJ1-2; D uncertain. CDR3 length: 13 residues. Trimming pared 0 bases from V and 4 bases from J, leaving 7 bases between. CDR1 is SGDLS and CDR2 is YYNGEE in the germline V gene. The CDR3 nucleotides read TGTGCCAGCAGCGTAGACGGGATCTATGGCTACACCTTC. This sequence encodes CASSVDGIYGYTF.

The chain joins TRBV10-3 to TRBJ1-1, with TRBD1 matching over 7 bases. The junction had 9 bases not matched to a gene; V was cut back by 4 bases and J by 10 bases. The CDR3 length is 13 residues. The germline CDR1 and CDR2 sequences are ENHRY and SYGVKD. The CDR3 sequence is CAISGTRDRRAFF. The CDR3 nucleotides read TGTGCCATCAGTGGGACCCGGGACAGACGAGCTTTCTTT.

The gene calls are TRBV4-3 and TRBJ1-4; D not certain. Germline-derived CDR1 and CDR2 are LGHNA and YSLEER. The V end lost 0 bases, the J end lost 7 bases, and 18 bases lay between the germline ends. This CDR3 spans 17 amino acids. Here the CDR3 reads CASSQERGSNSVEKLFF. The CDR3 DNA is TGCGCCAGCAGCCAAGAGCGGGGAAGCAACAGCGTTGAAAAACTGTTTTTT.

The genes are TRBV6-5 and TRBJ2-7; 7 nucleotides agree with TRBD2. The V segment lost 5 bases and the J segment 0 bases; nucleotides outside the gene matches: 7. The CDR3 runs to 15 residues. Germline values: CDR1 MNHEY, CDR2 SVGAGI. The CDR3: CASSGGDLNSYEQYF. CDR3 nucleotide sequence: TGTGCCAGCAGTGGGGGGGACTTGAACTCCTACGAGCAGTACTTC.

The CDR3 DNA sequence: TGCGCCAGCAGCTTAATAGCGGGAGGGCCAAGCTCTGGGGCCAACGTCCTGACTTTC. Protein sequence: CASSLIAGGPSSGANVLTF. The rearrangement uses TRBV5-1 and TRBJ2-6, with TRBD2 identical over 11 bases. CDR3 length: 19 amino acids. Trimming removed 2 bases from V and 0 bases from J; junction bases left unmatched: 7. Per germline, CDR1 SGHRS and CDR2 YFSETQ. Complete variable domain (other parts from reference TRBV5-1 and TRBJ2-6): KAGVTQTPRYLIKTRGQQVTLSCSPISGHRSVSWYQQTPGQGLQFLFEYFSETQRNKGNFPGRFSGRQFSNSRSEMNVSTLELGDSALYLCASSLIAGGPSSGANVLTFGAGSRLTVL.

The chain carries TRBV2 and TRBJ2-3; 8 bases agree with TRBD1. V trimming: 1 base; J trimming: 1 base; junction bases outside the gene matches: 7. This CDR3 spans 17 amino acids. Germline V gene sequence: CDR1 SNHLY, CDR2 FYNNEI. The CDR3 nucleotides are TGTGCCAGCAGTGAAGTGGACAGGGTAATTGGCACAGATACGCAGTATTTT. This codes for CASSEVDRVIGTDTQYF.